This T cell receptor (beta chain) was obtained from a study of T cells in women clearing cervical HPV infection. For this clone: The missing CDR3 end, 3 residues past where the read stops, is filled in from the germline J gene.

TCRdb's copy holds only in-frame clones and misses some; the assay was immunoSEQ multiplex PCR. The sample totals approximately 18,000 clones. V lost 3 bases to trimming and J lost 3 bases, with 8 bases between them. This CDR3 spans 13 amino acids. The V call is TRBV12-3 or TRBV12-4, the J call TRBJ1-2; D is uncertain. Sequenced: blood buffy coat. The sequence was obtained from a woman between 18 and 75 years old with a cervical HPV16 infection that either progressed to CIN3+ or cleared (not recorded which). The DNA read from the CDR3 is TGTGCCAGCAGTTTTAACAGCTACTATGGC. Amino acid sequence: CASSFNSYYG. The complete CDR3 protein is CASSFNSYYGYTF.